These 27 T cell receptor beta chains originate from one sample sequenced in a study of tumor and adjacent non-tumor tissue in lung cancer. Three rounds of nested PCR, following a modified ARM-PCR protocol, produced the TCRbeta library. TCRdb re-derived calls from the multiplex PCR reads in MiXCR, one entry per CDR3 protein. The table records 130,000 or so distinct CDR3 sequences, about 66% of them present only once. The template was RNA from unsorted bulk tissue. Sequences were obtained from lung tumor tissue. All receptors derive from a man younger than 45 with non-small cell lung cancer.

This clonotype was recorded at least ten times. The CDR3 DNA is TGCAGCTCCTCGGGGACTAGCGGGAGAGAGACCCAGTACTTC. Translation: CSSSGTSGRETQYF. The chain uses TRBV20-1 and TRBJ2-5; 14 positions agree with TRBD2. The CDR3 runs to 14 residues. Germline V gene lookup returns CDR1 DFQATT and CDR2 SNEGSKA (reference sequence).

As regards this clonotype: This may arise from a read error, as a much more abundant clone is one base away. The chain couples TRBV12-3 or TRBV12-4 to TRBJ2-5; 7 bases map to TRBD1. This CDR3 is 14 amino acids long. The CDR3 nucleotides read TGTGTCAGCAGTTTAGAGGACAGGTCAGAGACCCAGTACTTC. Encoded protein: CVSSLEDRSETQYF.

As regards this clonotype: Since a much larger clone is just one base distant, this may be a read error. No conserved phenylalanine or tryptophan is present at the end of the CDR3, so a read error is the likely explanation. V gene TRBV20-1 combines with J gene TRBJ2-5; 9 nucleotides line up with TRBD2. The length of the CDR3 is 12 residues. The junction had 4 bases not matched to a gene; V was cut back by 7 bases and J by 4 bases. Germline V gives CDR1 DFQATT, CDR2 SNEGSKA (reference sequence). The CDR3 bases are TGCAGTGGCGGGGGGGCTTCAGAGACCCAGTACCTC. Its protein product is CSGGGASETQYL.

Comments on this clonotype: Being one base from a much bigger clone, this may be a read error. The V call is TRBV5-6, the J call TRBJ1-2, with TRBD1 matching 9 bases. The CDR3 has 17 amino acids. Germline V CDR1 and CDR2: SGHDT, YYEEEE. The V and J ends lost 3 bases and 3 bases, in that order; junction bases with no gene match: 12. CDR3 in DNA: TGTGCCAGCAGCTCAACGAACCAGGACAGGGGTTACTATGGCTACACCTTC. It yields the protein CASSSTNQDRGYYGYTF. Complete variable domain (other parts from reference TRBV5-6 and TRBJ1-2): DAGVTQSPTHLIKTRGQQVTLRCSPKSGHDTVSWYQQALGQGPQFIFQYYEEEERQRGNFPDRFSGHQFPNYSSELNVNALLLGDSALYLCASSSTNQDRGYYGYTFGSGTRLTVV.

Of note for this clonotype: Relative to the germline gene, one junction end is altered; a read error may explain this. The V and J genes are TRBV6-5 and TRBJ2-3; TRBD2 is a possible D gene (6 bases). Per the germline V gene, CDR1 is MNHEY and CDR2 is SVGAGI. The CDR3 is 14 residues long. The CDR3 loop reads CASSYGTWADTQYF. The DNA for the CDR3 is TGTGCCAGCAGTTACGGGACTTGGGCAGATACGCAGTACTTT.

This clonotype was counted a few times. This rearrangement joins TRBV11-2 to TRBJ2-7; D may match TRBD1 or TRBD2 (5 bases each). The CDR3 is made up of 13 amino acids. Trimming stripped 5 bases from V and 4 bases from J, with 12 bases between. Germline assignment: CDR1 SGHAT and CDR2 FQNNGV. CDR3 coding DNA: TGTGCCAGCAGCCCAGTGGGGGTGTACGAGCAGTACTTC. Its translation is CASSPVGVYEQYF.

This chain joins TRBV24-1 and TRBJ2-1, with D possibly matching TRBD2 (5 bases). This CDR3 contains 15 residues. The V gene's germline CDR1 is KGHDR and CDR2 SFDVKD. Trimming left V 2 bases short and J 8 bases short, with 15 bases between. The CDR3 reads CATSDSRDSTDEQFF. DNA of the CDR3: TGTGCCACCAGTGATTCCCGGGATAGTACTGATGAGCAGTTCTTC.

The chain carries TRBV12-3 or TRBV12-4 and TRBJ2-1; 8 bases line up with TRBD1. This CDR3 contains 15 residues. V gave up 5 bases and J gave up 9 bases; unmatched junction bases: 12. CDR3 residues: CASSTPGGGNSEQFF. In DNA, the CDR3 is TGTGCCAGCAGTACACCAGGGGGCGGAAATAGTGAGCAGTTCTTC.

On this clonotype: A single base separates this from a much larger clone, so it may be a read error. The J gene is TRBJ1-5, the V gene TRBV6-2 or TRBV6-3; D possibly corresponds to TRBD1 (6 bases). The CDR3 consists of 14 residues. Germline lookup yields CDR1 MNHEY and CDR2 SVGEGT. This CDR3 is CASRVGGWDQSQHF. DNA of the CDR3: TGTGCCAGCAGAGTGGGGGGCTGGGATCAGTCCCAGCATTTT.

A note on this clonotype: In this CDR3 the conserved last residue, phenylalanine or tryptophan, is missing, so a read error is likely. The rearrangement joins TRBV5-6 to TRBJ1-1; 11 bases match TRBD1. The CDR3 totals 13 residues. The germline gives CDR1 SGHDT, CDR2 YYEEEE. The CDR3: CPSSFGTGGEAFL. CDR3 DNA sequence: TGTCCCAGCAGCTTTGGGACAGGGGGTGAAGCTTTCCTT.

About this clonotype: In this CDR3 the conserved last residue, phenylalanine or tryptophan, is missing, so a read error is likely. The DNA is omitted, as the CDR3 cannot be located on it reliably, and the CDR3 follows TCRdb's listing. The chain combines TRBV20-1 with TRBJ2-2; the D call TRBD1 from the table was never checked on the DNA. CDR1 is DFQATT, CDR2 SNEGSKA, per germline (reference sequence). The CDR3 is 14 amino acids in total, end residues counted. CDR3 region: CSACSGGDTGELFL.

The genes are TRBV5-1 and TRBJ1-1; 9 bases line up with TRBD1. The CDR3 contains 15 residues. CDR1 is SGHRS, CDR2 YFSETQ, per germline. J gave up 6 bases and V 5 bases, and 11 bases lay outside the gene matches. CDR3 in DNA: TGCGCCAGCAGGCTCACAGGGGGCGTCAGCGCTGAAGCTTTCTTT. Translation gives CASRLTGGVSAEAFF.

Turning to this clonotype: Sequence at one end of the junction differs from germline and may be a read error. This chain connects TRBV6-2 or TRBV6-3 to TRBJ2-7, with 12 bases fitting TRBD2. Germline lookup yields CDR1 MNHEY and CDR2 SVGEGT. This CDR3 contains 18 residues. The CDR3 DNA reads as TGTGCCAGCAGTTACTCGCCTAGCGGGGGGGGTTTTACCTACGAGCAGTGCTTC. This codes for CASSYSPSGGGFTYEQCF.

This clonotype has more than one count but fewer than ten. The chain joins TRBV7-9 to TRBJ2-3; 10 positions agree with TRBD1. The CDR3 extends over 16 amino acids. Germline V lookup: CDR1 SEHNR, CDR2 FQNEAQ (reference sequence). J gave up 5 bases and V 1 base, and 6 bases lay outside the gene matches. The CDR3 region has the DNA TGTGCCAGCAGCTTAGGAGACAGGGGGCCAGGAGATACGCAGTATTTT. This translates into CASSLGDRGPGDTQYF.

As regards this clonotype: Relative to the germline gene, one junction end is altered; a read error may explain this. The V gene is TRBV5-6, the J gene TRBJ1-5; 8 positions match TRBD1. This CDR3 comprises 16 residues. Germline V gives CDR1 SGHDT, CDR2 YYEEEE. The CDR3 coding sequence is TGTGCCAGCAGCTTGCTAGGACAGGGCGGCAATCAACCCCAGCTTTTT. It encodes CASSLLGQGGNQPQLF. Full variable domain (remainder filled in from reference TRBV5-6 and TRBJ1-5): DAGVTQSPTHLIKTRGQQVTLRCSPKSGHDTVSWYQQALGQGPQFIFQYYEEEERQRGNFPDRFSGHQFPNYSSELNVNALLLGDSALYLCASSLLGQGGNQPQLFGDGTRLSIL.

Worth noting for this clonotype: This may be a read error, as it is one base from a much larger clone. This CDR3 reads CASCGPMANTEALF. In DNA form, the CDR3 reads TGTGCCAGCTGCGGGCCCATGGCGAACACTGAAGCTTTGTTT. The V call is TRBV6-2 or TRBV6-3, the J call TRBJ1-1, with unresolved D. This CDR3 contains 14 residues. The V gene's germline CDR1 is MNHEY and CDR2 SVGEGT.

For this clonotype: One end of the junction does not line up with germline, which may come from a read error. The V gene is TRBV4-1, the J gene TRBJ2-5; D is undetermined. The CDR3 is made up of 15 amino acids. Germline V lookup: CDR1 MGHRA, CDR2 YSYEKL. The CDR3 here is CASSQDRDEEEIQYF. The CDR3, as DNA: TGCGCCAGCAGCCAAGATAGGGATGAGGAAGAGATCCAGTACTTC.

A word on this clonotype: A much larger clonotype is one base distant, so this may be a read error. This chain's CDR3 is CASSFRTSGRPRSEQYF. CDR3 coding DNA: TGTGCCAGCAGTTTCCGGACTAGCGGGAGGCCCCGTTCCGAGCAGTACTTC. This chain joins TRBV12-3 or TRBV12-4 and TRBJ2-7; the match to TRBD2 covers 14 bases. The J segment lost 6 bases and the V segment lost 3 bases, leaving 10 bases of the junction unmatched. The CDR3 runs to 17 residues.

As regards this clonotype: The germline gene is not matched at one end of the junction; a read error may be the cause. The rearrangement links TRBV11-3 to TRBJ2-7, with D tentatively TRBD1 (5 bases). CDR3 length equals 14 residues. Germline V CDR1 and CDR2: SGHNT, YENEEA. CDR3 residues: CACSLGPGYYEQYF. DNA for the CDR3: TGTGCCTGCAGCTTAGGCCCAGGGTACTACGAGCAGTACTTC.

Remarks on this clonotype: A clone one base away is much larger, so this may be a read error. The DNA of the CDR3 is TGCAGTGCTAACTCGCGGGCATACAATGAGCAGTTCTTC. Its protein is CSANSRAYNEQFF. The chain carries TRBV20-1 and TRBJ2-1, with TRBD2 as a possible D gene (5 bases). CDR1 DFQATT and CDR2 SNEGSKA come from the germline V gene (reference sequence). V was trimmed by 4 bases and J by 4 bases, leaving 11 bases between them. This CDR3 has 13 residues.

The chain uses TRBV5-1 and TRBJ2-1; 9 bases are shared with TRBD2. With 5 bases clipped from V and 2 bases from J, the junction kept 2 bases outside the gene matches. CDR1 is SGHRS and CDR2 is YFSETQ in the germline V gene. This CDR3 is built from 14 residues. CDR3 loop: CASRREGPYNEQFF. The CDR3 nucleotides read TGCGCCAGCAGGCGGGAGGGCCCCTACAATGAGCAGTTCTTC.

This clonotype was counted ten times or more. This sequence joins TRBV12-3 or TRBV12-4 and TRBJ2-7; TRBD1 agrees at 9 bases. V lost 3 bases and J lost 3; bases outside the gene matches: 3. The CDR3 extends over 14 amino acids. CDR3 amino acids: CASSLGDRVYEQYF. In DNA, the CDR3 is TGTGCCAGCAGTTTGGGGGACAGGGTCTACGAGCAGTACTTC.

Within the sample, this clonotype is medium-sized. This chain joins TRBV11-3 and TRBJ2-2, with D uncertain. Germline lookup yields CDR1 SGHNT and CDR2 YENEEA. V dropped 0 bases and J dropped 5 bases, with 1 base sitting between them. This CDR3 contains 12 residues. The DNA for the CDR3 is TGTGCCAGCAGCTTAGAAACCGGGGAGCTGTTTTTT. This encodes CASSLETGELFF.

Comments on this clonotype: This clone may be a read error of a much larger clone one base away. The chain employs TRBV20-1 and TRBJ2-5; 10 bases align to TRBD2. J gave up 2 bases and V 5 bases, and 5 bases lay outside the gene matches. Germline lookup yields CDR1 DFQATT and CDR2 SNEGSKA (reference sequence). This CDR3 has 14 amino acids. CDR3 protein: CSALTSGEQETQYF. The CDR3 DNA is TGCAGTGCTTTAACTAGCGGGGAGCAAGAGACCCAGTACTTC.

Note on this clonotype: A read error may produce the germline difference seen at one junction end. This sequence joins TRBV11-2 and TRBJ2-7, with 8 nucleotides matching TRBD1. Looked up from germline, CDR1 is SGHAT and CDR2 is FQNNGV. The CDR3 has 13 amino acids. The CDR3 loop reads CASRPGQVNEQYF. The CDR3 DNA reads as TGCGCCAGCCGCCCGGGACAGGTGAACGAGCAGTACTTC.

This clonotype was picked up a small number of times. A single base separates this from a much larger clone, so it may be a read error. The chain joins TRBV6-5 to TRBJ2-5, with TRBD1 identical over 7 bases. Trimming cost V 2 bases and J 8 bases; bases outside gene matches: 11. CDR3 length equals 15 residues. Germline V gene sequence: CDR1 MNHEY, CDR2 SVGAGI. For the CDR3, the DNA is TGTGCCAGCAGTTACGTCGAGGGGGCCGCTGGAACCCAGTACTTC. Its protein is CASSYVEGAAGTQYF.

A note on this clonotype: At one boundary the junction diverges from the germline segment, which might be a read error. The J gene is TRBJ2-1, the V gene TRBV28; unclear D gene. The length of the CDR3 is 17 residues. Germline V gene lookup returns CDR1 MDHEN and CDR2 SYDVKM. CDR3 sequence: CASSFSPNTSSFNEQFF. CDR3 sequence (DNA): TGTGCCAGCAGTTTCTCCCCCAACACGAGCTCCTTCAATGAGCAGTTCTTC.